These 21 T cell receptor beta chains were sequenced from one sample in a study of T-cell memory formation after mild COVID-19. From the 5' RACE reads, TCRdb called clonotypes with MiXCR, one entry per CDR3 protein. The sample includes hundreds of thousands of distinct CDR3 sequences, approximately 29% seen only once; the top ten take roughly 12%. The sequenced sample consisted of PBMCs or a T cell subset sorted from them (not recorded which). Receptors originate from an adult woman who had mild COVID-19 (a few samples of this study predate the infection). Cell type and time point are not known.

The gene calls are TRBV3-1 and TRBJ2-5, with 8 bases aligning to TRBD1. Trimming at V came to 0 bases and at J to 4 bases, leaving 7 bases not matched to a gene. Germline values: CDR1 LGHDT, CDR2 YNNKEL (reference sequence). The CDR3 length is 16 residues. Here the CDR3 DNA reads TGTGCCAGCAGCCAAGAACGGGACAGGAAGGGAGAGACCCAGTACTTC. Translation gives CASSQERDRKGETQYF.

CDR3 DNA sequence: TGTGCCAGCAGCTTGACACAGGGCTACACCGGGGAGCTGTTTTTT. It codes for CASSLTQGYTGELFF. The chain joins TRBV7-2 to TRBJ2-2; D might be TRBD1 (6 bases). Deletions cut 3 bases from V and 3 bases from J, with 11 bases between. There are 15 residues in the CDR3. Germline V CDR1 and CDR2: SGHTA, FQGNSA. The entire variable domain, with the rest obtained from reference TRBV7-2 and TRBJ2-2, is as follows: GAGVSQSPSNKVTEKGKDVELRCDPISGHTALYWYRQSLGQGLEFLIYFQGNSAPDKSGLPSDRFSAERTGGSVSTLTIQRTQQEDSAVYLCASSLTQGYTGELFFGEGSRLTVL.

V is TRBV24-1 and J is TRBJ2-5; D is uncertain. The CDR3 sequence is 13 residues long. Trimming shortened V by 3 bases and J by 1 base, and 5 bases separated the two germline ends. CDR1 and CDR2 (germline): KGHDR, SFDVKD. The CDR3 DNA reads TGTGCCACCAGTGATGGGTTCCAAGAGACCCAGTACTTC. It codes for CATSDGFQETQYF.

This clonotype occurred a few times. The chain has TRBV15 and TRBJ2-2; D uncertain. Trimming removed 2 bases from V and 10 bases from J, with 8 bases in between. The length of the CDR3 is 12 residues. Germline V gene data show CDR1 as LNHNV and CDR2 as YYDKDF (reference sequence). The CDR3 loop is CATSRFTKELFF. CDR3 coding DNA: TGTGCCACCAGCAGATTTACGAAGGAGCTGTTTTTT.

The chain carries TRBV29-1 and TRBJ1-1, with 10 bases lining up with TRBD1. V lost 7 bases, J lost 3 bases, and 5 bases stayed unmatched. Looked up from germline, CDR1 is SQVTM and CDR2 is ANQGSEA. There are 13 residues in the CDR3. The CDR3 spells CSARTGGYTEAFF. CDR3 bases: TGCAGCGCTCGGACAGGGGGTTACACTGAAGCTTTCTTT.

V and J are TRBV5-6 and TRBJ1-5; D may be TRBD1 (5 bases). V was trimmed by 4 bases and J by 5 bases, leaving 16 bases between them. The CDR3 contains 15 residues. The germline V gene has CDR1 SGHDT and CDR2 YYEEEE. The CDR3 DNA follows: TGTGCCAGCAGCCCCCCTGGGGGGAAGGATCAGCCCCAGCATTTT. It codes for CASSPPGGKDQPQHF. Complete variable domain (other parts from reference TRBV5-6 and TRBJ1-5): DAGVTQSPTHLIKTRGQQVTLRCSPKSGHDTVSWYQQALGQGPQFIFQYYEEEERQRGNFPDRFSGHQFPNYSSELNVNALLLGDSALYLCASSPPGGKDQPQHFGDGTRLSIL.

For the CDR3, the DNA is TGCGCCAGCACTAGCGGGGGAAACACCGGGGAGCTGTTTTTT. This gives the protein CASTSGGNTGELFF. J is TRBJ2-2 and V is TRBV5-1; 10 bases agree with TRBD2. There are 14 residues in the CDR3. The V segment lost 6 bases and the J segment 2 bases; nucleotides outside the gene matches: 1. The V gene's germline CDR1 is SGHRS and CDR2 YFSETQ.

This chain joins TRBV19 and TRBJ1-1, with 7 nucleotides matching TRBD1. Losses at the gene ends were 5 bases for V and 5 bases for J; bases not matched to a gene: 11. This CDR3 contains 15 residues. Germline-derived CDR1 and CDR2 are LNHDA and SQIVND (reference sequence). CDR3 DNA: TGTGCCAGTAGTCTCAGGACAGGATGGGAGACTGAAGCTTTCTTT. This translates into CASSLRTGWETEAFF. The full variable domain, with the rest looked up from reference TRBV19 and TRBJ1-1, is DGGITQSPKYLFRKEGQNVTLSCEQNLNHDAMYWYRQDPGQGLRLIYYSQIVNDFQKGDIAEGYSVSREKKESFPLTVTSAQKNPTAFYLCASSLRTGWETEAFFGQGTRLTVV.

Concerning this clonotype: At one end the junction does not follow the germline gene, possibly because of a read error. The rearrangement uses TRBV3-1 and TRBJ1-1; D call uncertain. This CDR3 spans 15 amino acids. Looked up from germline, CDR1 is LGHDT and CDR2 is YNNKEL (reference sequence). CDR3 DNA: TGTGACAGCAGCCAGAGTCTCTTTATGAACACTGAAGCTTTCTTT. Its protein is CDSSQSLFMNTEAFF.

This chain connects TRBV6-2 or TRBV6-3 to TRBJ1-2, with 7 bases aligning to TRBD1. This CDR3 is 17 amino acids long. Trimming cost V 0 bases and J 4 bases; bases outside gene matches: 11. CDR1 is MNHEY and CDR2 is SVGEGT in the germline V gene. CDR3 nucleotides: TGTGCCAGCAGTTACTCATCAGGGGGAGGGACCCGCTATGGCTACACCTTC. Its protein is CASSYSSGGGTRYGYTF.

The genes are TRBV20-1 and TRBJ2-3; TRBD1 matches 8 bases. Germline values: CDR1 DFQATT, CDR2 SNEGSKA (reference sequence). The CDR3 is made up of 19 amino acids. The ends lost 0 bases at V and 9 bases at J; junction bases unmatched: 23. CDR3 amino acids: CSARDWGWSRDRPVYTQYF. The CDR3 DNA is TGCAGTGCTAGAGATTGGGGTTGGTCTCGGGACAGGCCGGTGTACACGCAGTATTTT.

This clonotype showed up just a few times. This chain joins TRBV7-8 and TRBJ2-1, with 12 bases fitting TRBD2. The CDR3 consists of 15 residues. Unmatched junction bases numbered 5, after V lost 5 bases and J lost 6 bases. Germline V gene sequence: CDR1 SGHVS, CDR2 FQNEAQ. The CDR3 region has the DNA TGTGCCAGCAGCCCCCTAGCGGGAGGGGGCAATGAGCAGTTCTTC. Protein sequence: CASSPLAGGGNEQFF.

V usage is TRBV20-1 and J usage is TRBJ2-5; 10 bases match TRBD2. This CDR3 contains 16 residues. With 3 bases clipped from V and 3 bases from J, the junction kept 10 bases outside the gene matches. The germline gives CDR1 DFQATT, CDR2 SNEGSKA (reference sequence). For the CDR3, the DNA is TGCAGTGCTAGCCAGGTCCGCCTAGCGGGGGAAGAGACCCAGTACTTC. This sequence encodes CSASQVRLAGEETQYF.

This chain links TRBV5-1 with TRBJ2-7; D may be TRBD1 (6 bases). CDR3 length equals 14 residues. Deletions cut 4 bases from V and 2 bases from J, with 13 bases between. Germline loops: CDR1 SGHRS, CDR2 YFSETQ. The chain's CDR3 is CASSPGTLPYEQYF. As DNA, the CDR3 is TGCGCCAGCAGCCCTGGGACATTACCCTACGAGCAGTACTTC.

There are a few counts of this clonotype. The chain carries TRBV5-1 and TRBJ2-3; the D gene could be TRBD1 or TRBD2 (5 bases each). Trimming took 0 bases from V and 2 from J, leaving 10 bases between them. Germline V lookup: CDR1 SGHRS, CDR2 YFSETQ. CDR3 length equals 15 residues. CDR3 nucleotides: TGCGCCAGCAGCTTGGATGGGACCACCACAGATACGCAGTATTTT. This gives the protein CASSLDGTTTDTQYF. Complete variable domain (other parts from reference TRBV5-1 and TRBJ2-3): KAGVTQTPRYLIKTRGQQVTLSCSPISGHRSVSWYQQTPGQGLQFLFEYFSETQRNKGNFPGRFSGRQFSNSRSEMNVSTLELGDSALYLCASSLDGTTTDTQYFGPGTRLTVL.

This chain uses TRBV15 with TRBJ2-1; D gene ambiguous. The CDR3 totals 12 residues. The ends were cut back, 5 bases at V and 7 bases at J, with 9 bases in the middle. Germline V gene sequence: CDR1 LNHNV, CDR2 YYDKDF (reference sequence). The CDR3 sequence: CATSVSRNEQFF. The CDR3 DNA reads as TGTGCCACCAGCGTCTCTCGGAATGAGCAGTTCTTC.

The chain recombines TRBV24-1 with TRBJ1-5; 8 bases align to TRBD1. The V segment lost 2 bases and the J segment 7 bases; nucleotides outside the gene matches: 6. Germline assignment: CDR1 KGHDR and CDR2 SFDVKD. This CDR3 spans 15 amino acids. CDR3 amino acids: CATSDSIPGGQPQHF. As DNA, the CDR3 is TGTGCCACCAGTGATTCCATACCAGGGGGCCAGCCCCAGCATTTT.

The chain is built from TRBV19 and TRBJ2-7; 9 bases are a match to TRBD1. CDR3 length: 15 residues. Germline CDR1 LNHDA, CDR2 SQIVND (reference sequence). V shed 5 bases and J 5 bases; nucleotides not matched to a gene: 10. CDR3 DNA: TGTGCCAGTAGTGGATCCGGGACAGGGTCCCACGAGCAGTACTTC. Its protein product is CASSGSGTGSHEQYF.

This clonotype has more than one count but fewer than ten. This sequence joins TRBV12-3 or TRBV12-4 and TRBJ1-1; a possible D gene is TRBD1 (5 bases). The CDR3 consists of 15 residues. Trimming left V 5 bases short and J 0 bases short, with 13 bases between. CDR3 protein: CASSLSREVNTEAFF. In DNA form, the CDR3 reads TGTGCCAGCAGTCTTAGCAGGGAGGTGAACACTGAAGCTTTCTTT.

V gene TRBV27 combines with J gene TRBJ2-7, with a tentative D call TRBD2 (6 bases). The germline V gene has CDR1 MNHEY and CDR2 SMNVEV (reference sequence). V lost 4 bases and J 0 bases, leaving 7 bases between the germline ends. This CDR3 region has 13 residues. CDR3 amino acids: CASSWRGSYEQYF. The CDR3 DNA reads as TGTGCCAGCAGTTGGAGGGGCTCCTACGAGCAGTACTTC.

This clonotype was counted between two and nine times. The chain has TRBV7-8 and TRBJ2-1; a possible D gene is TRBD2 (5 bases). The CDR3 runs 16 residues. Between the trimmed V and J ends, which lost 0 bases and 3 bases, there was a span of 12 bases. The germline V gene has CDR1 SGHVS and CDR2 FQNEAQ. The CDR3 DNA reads TGTGCCAGCAGCTTAGCGGCCGGGGTGCGCTACAATGAGCAGTTCTTC. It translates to CASSLAAGVRYNEQFF. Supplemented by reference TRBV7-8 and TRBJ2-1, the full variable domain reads GAGVSQSPRYKVAKRGQDVALRCDPISGHVSLFWYQQALGQGPEFLTYFQNEAQLDKSGLPSDRFFAERPEGSVSTLKIQRTQQEDSAVYLCASSLAAGVRYNEQFFGPGTRLTVL.